These 31 T cell receptor beta chains originate from one sample sequenced in a study of T cells in Graves' hyperthyroidism and ophthalmopathy. The CDR3 regions of TCR beta were amplified from RNA transcripts. RT-PCR in the first round (using the HTBI primer set) targeted the TCR CDR3. TCRdb processed the multiplex PCR reads anew with MiXCR; each CDR3 protein has one entry. This table has approximately 700,000 distinct CDR3 sequences, about 45% appearing once. Sequenced input: peripheral blood or thyroid tissue (not recorded which). The receptors were gathered from an adult man with Graves' disease, either hyperthyroidism or ophthalmopathy (not recorded which).

This chain links TRBV2 with TRBJ1-6; 7 positions match TRBD1. Germline assignment: CDR1 SNHLY and CDR2 FYNNEI. V lost 4 bases, J lost 6 bases, and 6 bases stayed unmatched. CDR3 length: 15 residues. The CDR3 here is CASSARTGVNSPLHF. CDR3 bases: TGTGCCAGCAGTGCTAGAACAGGGGTTAATTCACCCCTCCACTTT. The full variable domain, in which reference TRBV2 and TRBJ1-6 provide the parts outside the CDR3, is EPEVTQTPSHQVTQMGQEVILRCVPISNHLYFYWYRQILGQKVEFLVSFYNNEISEKSEIFDDQFSVERPDGSNFTLKIRSTKLEDSAMYFCASSARTGVNSPLHFGNGTRLTVT.

CDR3 nucleotide sequence: TGTGCCAGCAGCTTGGTACAGGGGCTTACTGGCTACACCTTC. Protein: CASSLVQGLTGYTF. V usage is TRBV5-6 and J usage is TRBJ1-2; 7 positions match TRBD1. The CDR3 spans 14 residues. The V and J ends lost 0 bases and 7 bases, in that order; junction bases with no gene match: 6. Germline V gene data show CDR1 as SGHDT and CDR2 as YYEEEE.

As to this clonotype: At one of its ends the junction is not consistent with the germline gene, which may arise from a read error. The J gene is TRBJ1-1, the V gene TRBV7-2; D ambiguous. Germline V CDR1 and CDR2: SGHTA, FQGNSA. CDR3 length: 12 residues. In DNA, the CDR3 is TGTGCCAGCAGCCCGATGAACGCTGAAGCTTTCTTT. It encodes CASSPMNAEAFF.

The V call is TRBV5-1, the J call TRBJ1-1; D unclear. Germline loops: CDR1 SGHRS, CDR2 YFSETQ. The CDR3 has 13 amino acids. V lost 4 bases and J lost 1, with 8 bases in between. The CDR3 DNA sequence: TGCGCCAGCAGCCCGGACGCGAACACTGAAGCTTTCTTT. Translating it yields CASSPDANTEAFF.

This chain joins TRBV25-1 and TRBJ1-1, with 12 bases fitting TRBD1. From germline, CDR1 is MGHDK and CDR2 SYGVNS. V lost 6 bases, J lost 7 bases, and 9 bases stayed unmatched. The CDR3 runs to 15 residues. The CDR3 region is CASSLGDRGRGEAFF. DNA for the CDR3: TGTGCCAGCAGCCTGGGGGACAGGGGGCGCGGTGAAGCTTTCTTT.

A few counts support this clonotype. The rearrangement links TRBV11-3 to TRBJ1-5; D possibly corresponds to TRBD1 (5 bases). Between the trimmed V and J ends, which lost 5 bases and 1 base, there was a span of 15 bases. This CDR3 region has 16 residues. Germline values: CDR1 SGHNT, CDR2 YENEEA. The DNA of the CDR3 is TGTGCCAGCAGCCGGACTGGGTGGGGGAGCAATCAGCCCCAGCATTTT. Amino acid sequence: CASSRTGWGSNQPQHF. Drawing the rest from reference TRBV11-3 and TRBJ1-5, the complete variable domain is EAGVVQSPRYKIIEKKQPVAFWCNPISGHNTLYWYLQNLGQGPELLIRYENEEAVDDSQLPKDRFSAERLKGVDSTLKIQPAELGDSAVYLCASSRTGWGSNQPQHFGDGTRLSIL.

This clonotype was found a few times. The chain couples TRBV4-2 to TRBJ1-2, with D uncertain. CDR1 and CDR2 (germline): LGHNA, YNFKEQ. V gave up 0 bases and J gave up 4 bases, with 9 bases separating them. CDR3 length: 14 residues. The CDR3 coding sequence is TGTGCCAGCAGCCAAGAGTTCGGTGGCTATGGCTACACCTTC. Its protein product is CASSQEFGGYGYTF.

This clonotype was recorded at least ten times. The V gene is TRBV7-9, the J gene TRBJ2-7; maybe TRBD1 (6 bases). V was clipped by 5 bases and J by 2 bases, with 13 bases between them. Germline V gene lookup returns CDR1 SEHNR and CDR2 FQNEAQ (reference sequence). CDR3 length: 14 residues. CDR3 in amino acids: CASSPTGLAYEQYF. In DNA, the CDR3 is TGTGCCAGCAGCCCGACAGGATTAGCCTACGAGCAGTACTTC.

This clonotype was counted a few times. The chain links TRBV7-9 to TRBJ2-5; the D gene could be TRBD1 or TRBD2 (5 bases each). V lost 5 bases and J 1 base, leaving 17 bases between the germline ends. Germline values: CDR1 SEHNR, CDR2 FQNEAQ (reference sequence). The CDR3 is 16 residues long. CDR3 amino acids: CASSQGPGTTQETQYF. DNA of the CDR3: TGTGCCAGCAGCCAAGGGCCCGGGACCACCCAAGAGACCCAGTACTTC.

This clonotype turned up a few times. The chain has TRBV20-1 and TRBJ2-7; D unresolved. V was clipped by 3 bases and J by 4 bases, with 16 bases between them. The germline V gene encodes CDR1 DFQATT and CDR2 SNEGSKA (reference sequence). The CDR3 spans 14 residues. CDR3 protein: CSASSRANWYEQYF. The CDR3 DNA reads TGCAGTGCTAGCTCCAGAGCAAATTGGTACGAGCAGTACTTC.

The chain links TRBV6-6 to TRBJ2-7; D is unresolved. Germline-derived CDR1 and CDR2 are MNHNY and SVGAGI (reference sequence). Trimming stripped 5 bases from V and 2 bases from J, with 7 bases between. This CDR3 region has 12 residues. CDR3 region: CASSETPYEQYF. The CDR3 DNA sequence: TGTGCCAGCAGTGAAACCCCCTACGAGCAGTACTTC.

Turning to this clonotype: One base away lies a much larger clone, so this may be a sequencing read error. This chain links TRBV24-1 with TRBJ1-2, with D maybe TRBD1 (6 bases). Germline V lookup: CDR1 KGHDR, CDR2 SFDVKD. The CDR3 length is 16 residues. The CDR3, as DNA: TGTGCCACCAGTGATCCACGAACACAGGGAAACTATGACTACACCTTC. Encoded protein: CATSDPRTQGNYDYTF.

Turning to this clonotype: This may arise from a read error, as a much more abundant clone is one base away. The chain combines TRBV9 with TRBJ1-3; TRBD1 might be the D (5 bases). This CDR3 region has 15 residues. Germline CDR1 and CDR2: SGDLS and YYNGEE. V dropped 0 bases and J dropped 0 bases, with 7 bases sitting between them. CDR3: CASSVGRGSGNTIYF. The CDR3, as DNA: TGTGCCAGCAGCGTAGGAAGGGGCTCTGGAAACACCATATATTTT.

This clonotype was found a few times. The chain employs TRBV20-1 and TRBJ1-5, with D tentatively TRBD1 (5 bases). CDR1 and CDR2 from the germline V gene are DFQATT and SNEGSKA (reference sequence). V was pared by 3 bases and J by 2 bases, with 14 bases between. The CDR3 is made up of 15 amino acids. The CDR3 here is CSASWGSEGNQPQHF. For the CDR3, the DNA is TGCAGTGCTAGTTGGGGCAGTGAAGGCAATCAGCCCCAGCATTTT.

Points on this clonotype: Given a much more abundant clone one base away, this may be a read error. The chain carries TRBV15 and TRBJ1-5; tentative D call: TRBD1 (6 bases). The CDR3 runs 14 residues. Germline V gene sequence: CDR1 LNHNV, CDR2 YYDKDF (reference sequence). With 0 bases removed from V and 4 bases from J, the gap between germline ends came to 7 bases. CDR3 residues: CATSRDGQNQPQHF. The CDR3 DNA reads TGTGCCACCAGCAGAGACGGACAGAATCAGCCCCAGCATTTT.

In this sample, this clonotype turned up many times. V is TRBV2 and J is TRBJ1-2; the D is unclear. CDR3 size: 14 residues. V lost 1 base and J 4 bases, leaving 10 bases between the germline ends. Germline-derived CDR1 and CDR2 are SNHLY and FYNNEI. The CDR3 coding sequence is TGTGCCAGCAGTGAAGGGCAGGCCAGCTATGGCTACACCTTC. This sequence encodes CASSEGQASYGYTF.

On this clonotype: An end of the junction differs from the germline gene, which may be a read error. The chain recombines TRBV2 with TRBJ1-6, with 8 bases aligning to TRBD1. This CDR3 is 17 amino acids long. Germline CDR1 reads SNHLY; CDR2 reads FYNNEI. The CDR3 loop reads CAISESGGVRYNSPLHF. The CDR3 coding sequence is TGTGCCATCAGTGAGTCAGGGGGCGTTCGGTATAATTCACCCCTCCACTTT.

The chain links TRBV7-9 to TRBJ1-2; 12 nucleotides line up with TRBD1. V shed 0 bases and J 7 bases; nucleotides not matched to a gene: 3. CDR1 SEHNR and CDR2 FQNEAQ come from the germline V gene (reference sequence). This CDR3 is 15 amino acids long. CDR3 loop: CASSLAGTGGSGYTF. CDR3 in DNA: TGTGCCAGCAGCTTAGCCGGGACAGGGGGCTCTGGCTACACCTTC.

In nucleotides, the CDR3 is TGTGCCAGCAGTTCCTTAGGACAGGACTTTTCGGGCTACACCTTC. Translated, it gives CASSSLGQDFSGYTF. The chain couples TRBV11-2 to TRBJ1-2; the match to TRBD1 covers 7 bases. Germline V gene sequence: CDR1 SGHAT, CDR2 FQNNGV. The CDR3 has 15 amino acids. V trimming: 6 bases; J trimming: 8 bases; junction bases outside the gene matches: 15.

In this sample, this clonotype turned up many times. The rearrangement uses TRBV7-9 and TRBJ2-7; D gene unclear. CDR1 and CDR2 (germline): SEHNR, FQNEAQ (reference sequence). The CDR3 runs to 12 residues. V lost 3 bases, J lost 3 bases, and 6 bases lay in between. CDR3 loop: CASSLQNYEQYF. The DNA of the CDR3 is TGTGCCAGCAGCTTGCAGAACTACGAGCAGTACTTC.

V usage is TRBV3-1 and J usage is TRBJ1-2; TRBD1 might be the D (5 bases). The CDR3 is 14 amino acids. The germline V gene has CDR1 LGHDT and CDR2 YNNKEL (reference sequence). V lost 1 base and J 1 base, leaving 7 bases between the germline ends. CDR3 sequence (DNA): TGTGCCAGCAGCCAAGGACAGATTAACTATGGCTACACCTTC. This sequence encodes CASSQGQINYGYTF.

This rearrangement joins TRBV5-1 to TRBJ2-2; tentatively, D is TRBD1 (6 bases). V lost 5 bases, J lost 2 bases, and 16 bases lay in between. Germline CDR1 reads SGHRS; CDR2 reads YFSETQ. CDR3 length: 16 amino acids. The CDR3 here is CASRSARGANTGELFF. The CDR3 region has the DNA TGCGCCAGCAGATCGGCCAGGGGCGCAAACACCGGGGAGCTGTTTTTT.

The chain carries TRBV7-9 and TRBJ1-5; D gene ambiguous. The CDR3 totals 17 residues. The germline V gene has CDR1 SEHNR and CDR2 FQNEAQ (reference sequence). V was cut by 1 base and J by 1 base, with 14 bases left in between. The CDR3 protein is CASSLEGRMVSNQPQHF. The CDR3 DNA reads as TGTGCCAGCAGCTTAGAGGGCAGGATGGTCAGCAATCAGCCCCAGCATTTT. Using reference TRBV7-9 and TRBJ1-5 for the parts outside the CDR3, the full variable domain is DTGVSQNPRHKITKRGQNVTFRCDPISEHNRLYWYRQTLGQGPEFLTYFQNEAQLEKSRLLSDRFSAERPKGSFSTLEIQRTEQGDSAMYLCASSLEGRMVSNQPQHFGDGTRLSIL.

The chain has TRBV5-1 and TRBJ2-7, with D maybe TRBD1 (6 bases). This CDR3 has 15 residues. The ends were cut back, 1 base at V and 0 bases at J, with 11 bases in the middle. Germline CDR1 is SGHRS and CDR2 is YFSETQ. The CDR3 DNA sequence: TGCGCCAGCAGCTTGTGGGGGCTCAGCTCCTACGAGCAGTACTTC. Amino acids: CASSLWGLSSYEQYF.

A remark on this clonotype: An end of the junction does not agree with germline; a read error may underlie this. The J gene is TRBJ1-1, the V gene TRBV9; TRBD1 aligns across 8 bases. From germline, CDR1 is SGDLS and CDR2 YYNGEE. This CDR3 comprises 14 residues. As DNA, the CDR3 is TGCGCCAGCACCCTGACAGGGGACTACACTGAAGCTTTCTTT. Its protein is CASTLTGDYTEAFF.

Worth noting for this clonotype: At one of its ends the junction is not consistent with the germline gene, which may arise from a read error. The chain joins TRBV7-3 to TRBJ1-5, with 9 bases that match TRBD1. The germline V gene encodes CDR1 SGHTA and CDR2 FQGTGA. The CDR3 totals 13 residues. CDR3 nucleotide sequence: TGTGCCAACAGCTTAGACAGGGGGCAGCCCCAGCATTTT. Protein product: CANSLDRGQPQHF. Looking up the rest from reference TRBV7-3 and TRBJ1-5 gives the full variable domain: GAGVSQTPSNKVTEKGKYVELRCDPISGHTALYWYRQSLGQGPEFLIYFQGTGAADDSGLPNDRFFAVRPEGSVSTLKIQRTERGDSAVYLCANSLDRGQPQHFGDGTRLSIL.

V is TRBV9 and J is TRBJ2-7; 8 nucleotides agree with TRBD1. V lost 4 bases to trimming and J lost 5 bases; unmatched junction nucleotides: 14. The CDR3 spans 16 residues. The germline CDR1 and CDR2 sequences are SGDLS and YYNGEE. The CDR3 bases are TGTGCCAGCAGCCAAGGTAGGAGGACAGGGTCCCACGAGCAGTACTTC. Its protein is CASSQGRRTGSHEQYF.

This clonotype came up a few times. The chain joins TRBV7-9 to TRBJ1-1; TRBD1 agrees at 9 bases. The germline V gene has CDR1 SEHNR and CDR2 FQNEAQ (reference sequence). The V gene end was trimmed by 4 bases and the J gene end by 4 bases; junction bases not matched to a gene: 7. The CDR3 loop spans 15 amino acids. The CDR3 DNA is TGTGCCAGCAGCTACGACAGGGGGAGTATCACTGAAGCTTTCTTT. Residues: CASSYDRGSITEAFF.

The V call is TRBV15, the J call TRBJ1-2; D might be TRBD1 (5 bases). The germline CDR1 and CDR2 sequences are LNHNV and YYDKDF (reference sequence). Trimming took 5 bases from V and 2 from J, leaving 12 bases between them. The CDR3 runs 14 residues. The CDR3 sequence: CATSVGRQNYGYTF. The CDR3 bases are TGTGCCACCAGCGTGGGGAGACAGAACTATGGCTACACCTTC. The variable domain in full, completed from reference TRBV15 and TRBJ1-2, reads DAMVIQNPRYQVTQFGKPVTLSCSQTLNHNVMYWYQQKSSQAPKLLFHYYDKDFNNEADTPDNFQSRRPNTSFCFLDIRSPGLGDTAMYLCATSVGRQNYGYTFGSGTRLTVV.

The chain couples TRBV2 to TRBJ1-3; maybe TRBD1 (6 bases). Trimming left V 6 bases short and J 4 bases short, with 16 bases between. Germline-derived CDR1 and CDR2 are SNHLY and FYNNEI. The CDR3 contains 15 residues. The CDR3 reads CASRGRGPGGNTIYF. The DNA of the CDR3 is TGTGCCAGCAGGGGCAGGGGCCCGGGAGGAAACACCATATATTTT.

The rearrangement joins TRBV12-3 or TRBV12-4 to TRBJ1-3; D is undetermined. V was trimmed by 1 base and J by 0 bases, leaving 7 bases between them. The CDR3 is 15 amino acids. As DNA, the CDR3 is TGTGCCAGCAGTTTAGGGCCGAACTCTGGAAACACCATATATTTT. It is translated as CASSLGPNSGNTIYF.